These 30 T cell receptor beta chains were all obtained from the same sample, sequenced in a study of T cells in localized non-small cell lung cancer. Sequenced by immunoSEQ multiplex PCR; TCRdb stores in-frame clones only, minus some. The repertoire includes 75,000 to 95,000 clones, about 87% of them detected once, and roughly 14% sits in the top ten. Sequenced material: peripheral blood, taken before any cancer treatment. These receptors all come from a man aged 35 to 70 with stage I squamous cell lung carcinoma.

The rearrangement links TRBV6-1 to TRBJ1-1; D gene ambiguous. CDR1 and CDR2 (germline): MNHNS, SASEGT. The CDR3 runs 10 residues. Trimming took off 6 bases at V and 7 bases at J, with 6 bases between the two ends. DNA for the CDR3: TGTGCCAGCAGGAACGATGAAGCTTTCTTT. As protein: CASRNDEAFF.

The chain combines TRBV5-1 with TRBJ2-5, with D possibly being TRBD2 (6 bases). V was shortened by 1 base and J by 5 bases, with 12 bases between the two germline ends. Germline V CDR1 and CDR2: SGHRS, YFSETQ. CDR3 length: 14 residues. In nucleotides, the CDR3 is TGCGCCAGCAGCTTGCAGGGTGGAGGGGAGACCCAGTACTTC. It is translated as CASSLQGGGETQYF.

This sequence joins TRBV7-3 and TRBJ2-1; D might be TRBD1 (6 bases). The length of the CDR3 is 16 residues. The ends were cut back, 5 bases at V and 4 bases at J, with 18 bases in the middle. Germline loops: CDR1 SGHTA, CDR2 FQGTGA. The CDR3 bases are TGTGCCAGCAGCCAGGGGCGGTTCGCCCCTTACAATGAGCAGTTCTTC. It yields the protein CASSQGRFAPYNEQFF.

V usage is TRBV27 and J usage is TRBJ1-2; possible D gene TRBD1, 5 bases. The V gene lost 3 bases and the J gene lost 8 bases, with 13 bases spanning the gap. Looked up from germline, CDR1 is MNHEY and CDR2 is SMNVEV (reference sequence). The CDR3 sequence is 13 residues long. This CDR3 is CASSLGQVGGYTF. DNA of the CDR3: TGTGCCAGCAGTTTGGGGCAAGTCGGAGGCTACACCTTC.

The chain links TRBV27 to TRBJ1-1; D unclear. Germline V gene lookup returns CDR1 MNHEY and CDR2 SMNVEV (reference sequence). V lost 6 bases to trimming and J lost 3 bases, with 20 bases between them. The CDR3 has 16 amino acids. The CDR3, as DNA: TGTGCCAGCAGCTCCTTAAAGACTGTAAAGGACACTGAAGCTTTCTTT. Translated, it gives CASSSLKTVKDTEAFF.

The chain links TRBV9 to TRBJ1-2; 11 bases are a match to TRBD1. Per germline, CDR1 SGDLS and CDR2 YYNGEE. The CDR3 runs 17 residues. V dropped 4 bases and J dropped 0; count of bases not matched to a gene: 8. In DNA form, the CDR3 reads TGTGCCAGCAGCCCCGGACAGGGGGCGAGCACTAACTATGGCTACACCTTC. As protein: CASSPGQGASTNYGYTF. The full variable domain, in which reference TRBV9 and TRBJ1-2 provide the parts outside the CDR3, is DSGVTQTPKHLITATGQRVTLRCSPRSGDLSVYWYQQSLDQGLQFLIQYYNGEERAKGNILERFSAQQFPDLHSELNLSSLELGDSALYFCASSPGQGASTNYGYTFGSGTRLTVV.

The chain's CDR3 is CASSPQGMGYGYTF. CDR3 nucleotide sequence: TGTGCCAGCAGCCCACAGGGAATGGGCTATGGCTACACCTTC. The V gene is TRBV13, the J gene TRBJ1-2, with D perhaps TRBD1 (6 bases). Germline V gene lookup returns CDR1 PRHDT and CDR2 FYEKMQ (reference sequence). The V end lost 5 bases, the J end lost 4 bases, and 14 bases lay between the germline ends. The CDR3 sequence is 14 residues long.

This chain uses TRBV7-9 with TRBJ2-5; tentatively, D is TRBD2 (6 bases). V lost 3 bases to trimming and J lost 0 bases, with 11 bases between them. Germline CDR1 and CDR2: SEHNR and FQNEAQ (reference sequence). This CDR3 region has 15 residues. The CDR3 is CASSFQPGDQETQYF. CDR3 in DNA: TGTGCCAGCAGCTTTCAACCGGGGGACCAAGAGACCCAGTACTTC.

The chain couples TRBV7-9 to TRBJ1-2, with a weak D call TRBD1 (5 bases). The germline V and J ends were trimmed by 2 bases and 1 base, with 17 bases remaining between them. The CDR3 totals 17 residues. CDR1 is SEHNR and CDR2 is FQNEAQ in the germline V gene (reference sequence). The CDR3 region is CASSLPPGRRFNYGYTF. CDR3 bases: TGTGCCAGCAGCTTACCTCCGGGACGGAGATTTAACTATGGCTACACCTTC.

V usage is TRBV5-1 and J usage is TRBJ2-7; D gene uncertain. CDR1 and CDR2 (germline): SGHRS, YFSETQ. CDR3 length: 14 amino acids. V lost 0 bases and J 4 bases, leaving 11 bases between the germline ends. For the CDR3, the DNA is TGCGCCAGCAGCTTGGACCGTGGGAAATACGAGCAGTACTTC. This codes for CASSLDRGKYEQYF.

The chain couples TRBV5-1 to TRBJ2-2; D possibly corresponds to TRBD1 (6 bases). Trimming removed 6 bases from V and 4 bases from J, with 19 bases in between. This CDR3 has 16 residues. Per germline, CDR1 SGHRS and CDR2 YFSETQ. For the CDR3, the DNA is TGCGCCAGCAATAGGGGGAGTGGTGACAGCACCGGGGAGCTGTTTTTT. Translation: CASNRGSGDSTGELFF.

The genes are TRBV18 and TRBJ1-5; D not resolved. V shed 5 bases and J shed 3 bases, with 11 bases lying between them. The CDR3 length is 14 residues. Germline V gene sequence: CDR1 KGHSH, CDR2 LQKENI. The CDR3 spells CASSLEQFNQPQHF. For the CDR3, the DNA is TGTGCCAGCTCATTAGAACAGTTCAATCAGCCCCAGCATTTT.

This rearrangement joins TRBV5-1 to TRBJ1-6; D unresolved. Germline assignment: CDR1 SGHRS and CDR2 YFSETQ. The CDR3 sequence is 17 residues long. V shed 3 bases and J shed 0 bases, with 13 bases lying between them. CDR3 sequence reads: CASSSDFTSSYNSPLHF. Written as DNA, the CDR3 is TGCGCCAGCAGCTCCGACTTCACGAGCTCCTATAATTCACCCCTCCACTTT.

In this sample, this clone turned up once. This chain uses TRBV7-8 with TRBJ1-1; D unresolved. The length of the CDR3 is 17 residues. Trimming removed 5 bases at V and 0 bases at J, with 19 bases between. Germline V lookup: CDR1 SGHVS, CDR2 FQNEAQ. The CDR3: CASSRTPGERLNTEAFF. The CDR3 DNA follows: TGTGCCAGCAGCCGGACCCCCGGGGAGCGGTTGAACACTGAAGCTTTCTTT.

The V call is TRBV19, the J call TRBJ2-5; D gene uncertain. Between the trimmed V and J ends, which lost 5 bases and 7 bases, there was a span of 14 bases. The CDR3 length is 13 residues. From germline, CDR1 is LNHDA and CDR2 SQIVND (reference sequence). The CDR3 protein is CASSATLGRTQYF. Here the CDR3 DNA reads TGTGCCAGTAGTGCGACTCTGGGTAGGACCCAGTACTTC.

The chain joins TRBV25-1 to TRBJ1-3, with a weak D call TRBD1 (6 bases). Germline V gene lookup returns CDR1 MGHDK and CDR2 SYGVNS. V lost 6 bases to trimming and J lost 3 bases, with 15 bases between them. The CDR3 length is 15 residues. CDR3 protein: CASSSAGVIGNTIYF. CDR3 nucleotide sequence: TGTGCCAGCAGCTCTGCAGGGGTTATTGGAAACACCATATATTTT.

This clone was detected only once. This chain links TRBV27 with TRBJ2-5; D not certain. V was trimmed by 3 bases and J by 4 bases, leaving 15 bases between them. Looked up from germline, CDR1 is MNHEY and CDR2 is SMNVEV (reference sequence). CDR3 length: 15 amino acids. CDR3 DNA sequence: TGTGCCAGCAGTTTCAGGCAGGTCCCTTTAGAGACCCAGTACTTC. Protein product: CASSFRQVPLETQYF.

The chain employs TRBV6-4 and TRBJ1-1, with D unclear. This CDR3 has 12 amino acids. Between the trimmed V and J ends, which lost 6 bases and 1 base, there was a span of 6 bases. Germline assignment: CDR1 MRHNA and CDR2 SNTAGT. CDR3 sequence: CASRGSNTEAFF. The CDR3 DNA sequence: TGTGCCAGCAGGGGGTCGAACACTGAAGCTTTCTTT.

This sequence joins TRBV11-2 and TRBJ2-3, with 8 bases matching TRBD2. The junction had 6 bases not matched to a gene; V was cut back by 5 bases and J by 8 bases. Germline loops: CDR1 SGHAT, CDR2 FQNNGV. The CDR3 contains 13 residues. The CDR3 region is CASSRSAGGTQYF. The CDR3 DNA reads as TGTGCCAGCAGCCGCTCGGCGGGGGGTACGCAGTATTTT.

V and J are TRBV11-2 and TRBJ2-2; no clear D gene. The CDR3 runs 15 residues. V was cut by 2 bases and J by 6 bases, with 13 bases left in between. Germline loops: CDR1 SGHAT, CDR2 FQNNGV. CDR3 DNA sequence: TGTGCCAGCAGCTTATTATCGGGCGGCCCCGGGGAGCTGTTTTTT. It translates to CASSLLSGGPGELFF. Together with reference TRBV11-2 and TRBJ2-2, the CDR3 gives the full variable domain: EAGVAQSPRYKIIEKRQSVAFWCNPISGHATLYWYQQILGQGPKLLIQFQNNGVVDDSQLPKDRFSAERLKGVDSTLKIQPAKLEDSAVYLCASSLLSGGPGELFFGEGSRLTVL.

The CDR3 nucleotides read TGCGCCAGCAGAGGGTCCGTCGATGAGCAGTTCTTC. Amino acids: CASRGSVDEQFF. The chain employs TRBV4-1 and TRBJ2-1; no reliable D call. From germline, CDR1 is MGHRA and CDR2 YSYEKL. This CDR3 region has 12 residues. V lost 6 bases and J 8 bases, leaving 11 bases between the germline ends.

The chain uses TRBV5-1 and TRBJ2-5; tentatively, D is TRBD2 (6 bases). Germline assignment: CDR1 SGHRS and CDR2 YFSETQ. Trimming cost V 4 bases and J 3 bases, with 10 bases left between them. This CDR3 region has 13 residues. As DNA, the CDR3 is TGCGCCAGCAGCCGAGGAGGGGAAGAGACCCAGTACTTC. This gives the protein CASSRGGEETQYF.

With regard to this clone: A junction boundary mismatches the germline segment, possibly from a read error. The CDR3 bases are TGCAGTGCTAGAGAGGTGCGGGACCTAATTTTT. The encoded protein is CSAREVRDLIF. The genes are TRBV20-1 and TRBJ1-4; tentatively, D is TRBD1 (5 bases). CDR1 and CDR2 (germline): DFQATT, SNEGSKA (reference sequence). This CDR3 is 11 amino acids long.

This chain links TRBV30 with TRBJ2-1, with unresolved D. This CDR3 is 13 amino acids long. Trimming shortened V by 2 bases and J by 1 base, and 6 bases separated the two germline ends. From germline, CDR1 is GTSNPN and CDR2 SVGIG (reference sequence). CDR3 region: CAWSIGSYNEQFF. The CDR3 DNA reads as TGTGCCTGGAGTATTGGGTCCTACAATGAGCAGTTCTTC.

V and J are TRBV7-9 and TRBJ2-7, with D possibly TRBD1 on 5 matching bases. Trimming took off 1 base at V and 2 bases at J, with 15 bases between the two ends. The germline V gene encodes CDR1 SEHNR and CDR2 FQNEAQ (reference sequence). There are 16 residues in the CDR3. CDR3 nucleotide sequence: TGTGCCAGCAGCTTAGAACCCAGTGGCAGGGCCTACGAGCAGTACTTC. It codes for CASSLEPSGRAYEQYF.

This clone was seen a few times. The V gene is TRBV10-3, the J gene TRBJ2-3; 15 bases match TRBD2. Per the germline V gene, CDR1 is ENHRY and CDR2 is SYGVKD. CDR3 length equals 16 residues. Unmatched junction bases numbered 8, after V lost 11 bases and J lost 2 bases. CDR3 coding DNA: TGTGCCGTTGCCGGGACTAGCGGGGGGCCCACAGATACGCAGTATTTT. This gives the protein CAVAGTSGGPTDTQYF.

The chain carries TRBV6-6 and TRBJ2-5; 10 positions agree with TRBD2. Germline-derived CDR1 and CDR2 are MNHNY and SVGAGI (reference sequence). The CDR3 runs 16 residues. The V segment lost 3 bases and the J segment 0 bases; nucleotides outside the gene matches: 4. The CDR3 sequence is CASSYKAGGNQETQYF. CDR3 in DNA: TGTGCCAGCAGTTATAAAGCGGGGGGGAACCAAGAGACCCAGTACTTC.

This sequence joins TRBV4-1 and TRBJ2-1, with D perhaps matching TRBD2 (6 bases). The CDR3 totals 16 residues. Germline CDR1 MGHRA, CDR2 YSYEKL. The V gene lost 1 base and the J gene lost 5 bases, with 15 bases spanning the gap. CDR3 region: CASSQVGGGNHNEQFF. CDR3 DNA: TGCGCCAGCAGCCAAGTGGGGGGTGGGAATCACAATGAGCAGTTCTTC.

The chain joins TRBV29-1 to TRBJ2-7, with D unclear. V gave up 4 bases and J gave up 2 bases, with 12 bases separating them. This CDR3 is 13 amino acids long. Germline V gene data show CDR1 as SQVTM and CDR2 as ANQGSEA. The CDR3 nucleotides are TGCAGCGTTGGGGTGGGGTTAACCTACGAGCAGTACTTC. This sequence encodes CSVGVGLTYEQYF.

The chain uses TRBV11-2 and TRBJ2-5, with 7 nucleotides matching TRBD2. This CDR3 contains 13 residues. V lost 8 bases to trimming and J lost 4 bases; unmatched junction nucleotides: 7. Germline values: CDR1 SGHAT, CDR2 FQNNGV. The CDR3 sequence is CASAGGRGETQYF. CDR3 sequence (DNA): TGTGCCAGCGCCGGCGGGAGAGGAGAGACCCAGTACTTC. The whole variable domain, remainder taken from reference TRBV11-2 and TRBJ2-5, is EAGVAQSPRYKIIEKRQSVAFWCNPISGHATLYWYQQILGQGPKLLIQFQNNGVVDDSQLPKDRFSAERLKGVDSTLKIQPAKLEDSAVYLCASAGGRGETQYFGPGTRLLVL.